The 30 T cell receptor beta chains presented below share a single source sample, sequenced in a study of blood T cell repertoires in COVID-19 (dated by TCRdb to 2020 to 2022). The library was made by the immunoSEQ multiplex PCR assay. TCRdb obtained this table from immuneACCESS and retained in-frame rearrangements with V and J assigned. These tables miss some clones; where compared with another copy, unresolved V genes account for less than half of the shortfall, and the remainder is unexplained. Present in this sample are over 200,000 clones, around 90% of which were seen just once. The biggest ten clones account for approximately 3.7% of the sample. The sequenced material came from peripheral blood. These receptors were taken from a man aged 55 to 70 who had recovered from COVID-19.

V usage is TRBV2 and J usage is TRBJ2-3, with D perhaps matching TRBD2 (6 bases). Germline lookup yields CDR1 SNHLY and CDR2 FYNNEI. Trimming cost V 3 bases and J 1 base, with 14 bases left between them. This CDR3 has 16 amino acids. CDR3 amino acids: CASSDVGTQGTDTQYF. The CDR3 coding sequence is TGTGCCAGCAGTGATGTCGGGACTCAGGGCACAGATACGCAGTATTTT.

The chain combines TRBV27 with TRBJ2-7; D not resolved. With 2 bases removed from V and 3 bases from J, the gap between germline ends came to 8 bases. Per germline, CDR1 MNHEY and CDR2 SMNVEV (reference sequence). The CDR3 extends over 13 amino acids. CDR3 sequence reads: CASSLTPGYEQYF. The CDR3 DNA follows: TGTGCCAGCAGTTTAACCCCAGGCTACGAGCAGTACTTC.

The table lists this clone with a few counts. The chain uses TRBV11-3 and TRBJ2-3; the match to TRBD1 covers 8 bases. V lost 1 base, J lost 6 bases, and 6 bases stayed unmatched. Germline-derived CDR1 and CDR2 are SGHNT and YENEEA. The CDR3 spans 15 residues. CDR3 region: CASSLVSGGPDTQYF. CDR3 sequence (DNA): TGTGCCAGCAGCTTAGTTTCAGGGGGCCCGGATACGCAGTATTTT.

The gene calls are TRBV19 and TRBJ1-4; 8 bases align to TRBD1. This CDR3 region has 14 residues. Per germline, CDR1 LNHDA and CDR2 SQIVND (reference sequence). Germline trimming cut 10 bases from V and 3 bases from J; bases unmatched to any gene: 7. The CDR3 sequence: CATGQGIANEKLFF. CDR3 coding DNA: TGTGCCACAGGACAGGGAATTGCTAATGAAAAACTGTTTTTT.

This clone was found a few times. The V gene is TRBV5-1, the J gene TRBJ2-7; the D gene is possibly TRBD2 (6 bases). This CDR3 comprises 15 residues. The ends were cut back, 1 base at V and 3 bases at J, with 14 bases in the middle. The germline CDR1 and CDR2 sequences are SGHRS and YFSETQ. CDR3 sequence reads: CASSLRAGPLYEQYF. Written as DNA, the CDR3 is TGCGCCAGCAGCTTGAGGGCGGGACCTCTCTACGAGCAGTACTTC. Drawing the rest from reference TRBV5-1 and TRBJ2-7, the complete variable domain is KAGVTQTPRYLIKTRGQQVTLSCSPISGHRSVSWYQQTPGQGLQFLFEYFSETQRNKGNFPGRFSGRQFSNSRSEMNVSTLELGDSALYLCASSLRAGPLYEQYFGPGTRLTVT.

The chain employs TRBV18 and TRBJ1-6, with 9 bases matching TRBD1. This CDR3 comprises 15 residues. CDR1 and CDR2 from the germline V gene are KGHSH and LQKENI. The J segment lost 6 bases and the V segment lost 6 bases, leaving 6 bases of the junction unmatched. The CDR3: CASSQGQGINSPLHF. Written as DNA, the CDR3 is TGTGCCAGCTCGCAAGGACAGGGGATTAATTCACCCCTCCACTTT.

CDR3 DNA: TGTGCCAGCAGACTTGACCTCAGGTCGCCCCAGCATTTT. Translated: CASRLDLRSPQHF. The chain carries TRBV6-5 and TRBJ1-5; D not resolved. The ends were cut back, 6 bases at V and 9 bases at J, with 15 bases in the middle. CDR1 MNHEY and CDR2 SVGAGI come from the germline V gene. The CDR3 covers 13 residues.

The gene calls are TRBV5-1 and TRBJ2-1; TRBD2 matches 10 bases. This CDR3 region has 17 residues. V was pared by 4 bases and J by 0 bases, with 7 bases of the junction left unmatched. Germline-derived CDR1 and CDR2 are SGHRS and YFSETQ. The CDR3 sequence is CASSHPLAGASYNEQFF. CDR3 in DNA: TGCGCCAGCAGCCATCCCCTAGCGGGGGCCTCCTACAATGAGCAGTTCTTC.

The chain carries TRBV5-1 and TRBJ2-7, with D perhaps matching TRBD2 (6 bases). V was trimmed by 4 bases and J by 4 bases, leaving 9 bases between them. This CDR3 is built from 12 residues. Germline V gene lookup returns CDR1 SGHRS and CDR2 YFSETQ. The CDR3 is CASSAGNYEQYF. The CDR3, as DNA: TGCGCCAGCAGCGCGGGAAATTACGAGCAGTACTTC.

The chain employs TRBV2 and TRBJ1-4, with 10 bases fitting TRBD1. This CDR3 contains 17 residues. Germline loops: CDR1 SNHLY, CDR2 FYNNEI. V was clipped by 7 bases and J by 5 bases; unmatched bases: 13. The CDR3 bases are TGTGCCAGCATTGCCGGGACAGGGGCAGGTGCGAATGAAAAACTGTTTTTT. It is translated as CASIAGTGAGANEKLFF.

The chain couples TRBV29-1 to TRBJ2-2, with D maybe TRBD2 (5 bases). The CDR3 runs 13 residues. The germline gives CDR1 SQVTM, CDR2 ANQGSEA. Deletions cut 4 bases from V and 7 bases from J, with 13 bases between. The CDR3 region has the DNA TGCAGCGTTGGAACTCTCGGGGTCGGGGAGCTGTTTTTT. It specifies CSVGTLGVGELFF.

The rearrangement joins TRBV4-2 to TRBJ2-7; tentatively, D is TRBD2 (6 bases). Trimming stripped 1 base from V and 6 bases from J, with 10 bases between. Germline CDR1 and CDR2: LGHNA and YNFKEQ. The CDR3 is 13 amino acids. This CDR3 is CASSQVGGGEQYF. The CDR3, as DNA: TGTGCCAGCAGCCAAGTTGGGGGAGGCGAGCAGTACTTC.

J is TRBJ2-3 and V is TRBV27, with 11 bases fitting TRBD2. Trimming at V came to 2 bases and at J to 2 bases, leaving 6 bases not matched to a gene. CDR1 MNHEY and CDR2 SMNVEV come from the germline V gene (reference sequence). The CDR3 covers 17 residues. The DNA of the CDR3 is TGTGCCAGCAGTTTACTGGGACTAGCGGCGAACACAGATACGCAGTATTTT. Protein sequence: CASSLLGLAANTDTQYF.

This chain uses TRBV19 with TRBJ2-3, with 8 bases lining up with TRBD2. The CDR3 is 16 residues long. Germline V gives CDR1 LNHDA, CDR2 SQIVND (reference sequence). Trimming removed 3 bases from V and 4 bases from J; junction bases left unmatched: 9. CDR3 DNA: TGTGCCAGTAGTATGGTGGCGGGGGGAGGTGCAGATACGCAGTATTTT. It is translated as CASSMVAGGGADTQYF. The full variable domain, in which reference TRBV19 and TRBJ2-3 provide the parts outside the CDR3, is DGGITQSPKYLFRKEGQNVTLSCEQNLNHDAMYWYRQDPGQGLRLIYYSQIVNDFQKGDIAEGYSVSREKKESFPLTVTSAQKNPTAFYLCASSMVAGGGADTQYFGPGTRLTVL.

The rearrangement uses TRBV4-2 and TRBJ2-7; TRBD1 is a possible D gene (6 bases). The germline V gene encodes CDR1 LGHNA and CDR2 YNFKEQ. The CDR3 sequence is 13 residues long. Trimming cost V 4 bases and J 0 bases, with 7 bases left between them. The DNA for the CDR3 is TGTGCCAGCAGCCTGGGGGCCTCCTACGAGCAGTACTTC. It codes for CASSLGASYEQYF.

The chain is built from TRBV7-6 and TRBJ1-6; TRBD1 matches 12 bases. The V gene's germline CDR1 is SGHVS and CDR2 FNYEAQ. With 6 bases clipped from V and 3 bases from J, the junction kept 12 bases outside the gene matches. CDR3 length: 19 amino acids. CDR3 loop: CASRLEGTGGSLYNSPLHF. The CDR3 DNA reads as TGTGCCAGCAGATTGGAAGGGACAGGGGGCTCCCTCTATAATTCACCCCTCCACTTT.

The chain is built from TRBV7-9 and TRBJ2-7, with 14 bases fitting TRBD2. The CDR3 consists of 16 residues. Germline assignment: CDR1 SEHNR and CDR2 FQNEAQ (reference sequence). J was trimmed by 9 bases and V by 5 bases; bases with no gene match: 12. Written as DNA, the CDR3 is TGTGCCAGCAGCCGCGGGACTAGCGGGGGCCCCTCCGGGCAGTACTTC. Protein product: CASSRGTSGGPSGQYF.

This clone occurred a few times. The chain employs TRBV7-9 and TRBJ1-5; TRBD1 agrees at 7 bases. This CDR3 is built from 15 residues. Germline V gives CDR1 SEHNR, CDR2 FQNEAQ (reference sequence). Trimming took 5 bases from V and 3 from J; bases not matched to a gene: 7. The CDR3 nucleotides are TGTGCCAGCAGCAATGCCGGGACAGTCAATCAGCCCCAGCATTTT. It is translated as CASSNAGTVNQPQHF. The entire variable domain, with the rest obtained from reference TRBV7-9 and TRBJ1-5, is as follows: DTGVSQNPRHKITKRGQNVTFRCDPISEHNRLYWYRQTLGQGPEFLTYFQNEAQLEKSRLLSDRFSAERPKGSFSTLEIQRTEQGDSAMYLCASSNAGTVNQPQHFGDGTRLSIL.

This chain links TRBV11-2 with TRBJ1-3; possible D gene TRBD1, 6 bases. Germline-derived CDR1 and CDR2 are SGHAT and FQNNGV. The CDR3 has 17 residues. V gave up 1 base and J gave up 0 bases, with 13 bases separating them. For the CDR3, the DNA is TGTGCCAGCAGCTTAGGGCAGGGGACAATCTCTGGAAACACCATATATTTT. Amino acid sequence: CASSLGQGTISGNTIYF.

This sequence joins TRBV11-3 and TRBJ1-1; D ambiguous. Germline V gene sequence: CDR1 SGHNT, CDR2 YENEEA. Trimming cost V 4 bases and J 1 base, with 7 bases left between them. This CDR3 is built from 13 residues. DNA of the CDR3: TGTGCCAGCAGCTCCCGGGGGAACACTGAAGCTTTCTTT. It encodes CASSSRGNTEAFF.

This chain links TRBV2 with TRBJ2-3; unclear D gene. The V and J ends lost 8 bases and 3 bases respectively, with 6 bases between them. CDR1 and CDR2 (germline): SNHLY, FYNNEI. The CDR3 loop spans 11 amino acids. DNA of the CDR3: TGTGCCAGCGGCCAGACAGATACGCAGTATTTT. The encoded protein is CASGQTDTQYF.

The V call is TRBV7-8, the J call TRBJ1-6; no definite D call. Germline V gene lookup returns CDR1 SGHVS and CDR2 FQNEAQ. This CDR3 region has 13 residues. Between the trimmed V and J ends, which lost 1 base and 7 bases, there was a span of 5 bases. The CDR3 here is CASSLGANSPLHF. For the CDR3, the DNA is TGTGCCAGCAGCTTAGGAGCAAATTCACCCCTCCACTTT.

The chain combines TRBV9 with TRBJ1-2; D is possibly TRBD1 (5 bases). This CDR3 comprises 13 residues. The germline CDR1 and CDR2 sequences are SGDLS and YYNGEE. V lost 6 bases, J lost 6 bases, and 15 bases lay in between. The CDR3 protein is CASTRQGADGYTF. The DNA of the CDR3 is TGTGCCAGCACCCGCCAAGGGGCAGATGGCTACACCTTC.

The chain links TRBV24-1 to TRBJ2-2; a possible D gene is TRBD2 (5 bases). CDR1 is KGHDR and CDR2 is SFDVKD in the germline V gene. V shed 5 bases and J shed 5 bases, with 11 bases lying between them. The CDR3 extends over 14 amino acids. The CDR3 coding sequence is TGTGCCACCAGTGCTGGACTTGGGACCGGGGAGCTGTTTTTT. It encodes CATSAGLGTGELFF.

CDR3 sequence reads: CASSMTGLQPQHF. CDR3 DNA sequence: TGTGCCAGTAGTATGACAGGTCTTCAGCCCCAGCATTTT. The genes are TRBV19 and TRBJ1-5, with D possibly TRBD1 on 6 matching bases. CDR1 is LNHDA, CDR2 SQIVND, per germline (reference sequence). The CDR3 totals 13 residues. With 3 bases removed from V and 6 bases from J, the gap between germline ends came to 9 bases. The full variable domain, in which reference TRBV19 and TRBJ1-5 provide the parts outside the CDR3, is DGGITQSPKYLFRKEGQNVTLSCEQNLNHDAMYWYRQDPGQGLRLIYYSQIVNDFQKGDIAEGYSVSREKKESFPLTVTSAQKNPTAFYLCASSMTGLQPQHFGDGTRLSIL.

The chain has TRBV6-2 or TRBV6-3 and TRBJ1-5; no definite D call. Germline lookup yields CDR1 MNHEY and CDR2 SVGEGT. V lost 1 base and J 6 bases, leaving 10 bases between the germline ends. CDR3 size: 14 residues. Here the CDR3 reads CASSYFGSPQPQHF. The CDR3 bases are TGTGCCAGCAGTTACTTTGGCTCTCCTCAGCCCCAGCATTTT.

The genes are TRBV9 and TRBJ1-2, with D possibly TRBD1 on 6 matching bases. Germline V gene data show CDR1 as SGDLS and CDR2 as YYNGEE. The CDR3 extends over 17 amino acids. The V end lost 3 bases, the J end lost 4 bases, and 22 bases lay between the germline ends. In nucleotides, the CDR3 is TGTGCCAGCAGCGAGAGGGGGACCCCATCTATAGGCTATGGCTACACCTTC. Translating it yields CASSERGTPSIGYGYTF. Supplemented by reference TRBV9 and TRBJ1-2, the full variable domain reads DSGVTQTPKHLITATGQRVTLRCSPRSGDLSVYWYQQSLDQGLQFLIQYYNGEERAKGNILERFSAQQFPDLHSELNLSSLELGDSALYFCASSERGTPSIGYGYTFGSGTRLTVV.

This clone was picked up a small number of times. This chain uses TRBV27 with TRBJ1-6, with 8 positions matching TRBD1. Germline-derived CDR1 and CDR2 are MNHEY and SMNVEV (reference sequence). This CDR3 is 14 amino acids long. Trimming cost V 4 bases and J 10 bases; bases outside gene matches: 6. CDR3 amino acids: CASSSPGDRSPLHF. The CDR3 DNA reads as TGTGCCAGCAGTTCCCCAGGGGACAGGTCACCCCTCCACTTT.

The chain couples TRBV29-1 to TRBJ1-5; tentative D call: TRBD1 (5 bases). V lost 4 bases and J lost 6, with 13 bases in between. CDR3 size: 13 residues. CDR1 SQVTM and CDR2 ANQGSEA come from the germline V gene. The DNA for the CDR3 is TGCAGCGTTGGTATGGGGGGGGTTCAGCCCCAGCATTTT. Protein: CSVGMGGVQPQHF.

The gene calls are TRBV6-5 and TRBJ1-5; 8 bases fit TRBD1. Germline V gene sequence: CDR1 MNHEY, CDR2 SVGAGI. V lost 6 bases and J lost 4; bases outside the gene matches: 2. The CDR3 totals 13 residues. CDR3 nucleotides: TGTGCCAGCAGAAGGACAGGGAATCAGCCCCAGCATTTT. It is translated as CASRRTGNQPQHF.